This TCR beta chain derives from a study of T-cell memory formation after mild COVID-19. Whole-study findings and limits: Whereas later expanders leaned CD4+, clones contracting day 15 to 85 showed a balanced CD4/CD8 makeup.

The CDR3 extends over 15 amino acids. The V and J ends lost 6 bases and 6 bases, in that order; junction bases with no gene match: 8. TCRdb passed the 5' RACE reads through MiXCR, listing each CDR3 protein once. The table records around 440,000 distinct CDR3 sequences, 15% to 20% of them present only once. On this clonotype: The antigen is unknown.

The sequence was collected from an adult woman who had mild COVID-19 (a few samples of this study predate the infection). Cell type and time point are not known. V is TRBV12-3 or TRBV12-4 and J is TRBJ2-2; TRBD1 matches at 9 bases. Sequenced material: PBMCs or a T cell subset sorted from them (not recorded which). CDR3 DNA sequence: TGTGCCAGCAGCTCGGGACAGGGTAATCCCGGGGAGCTGTTTTTT. This encodes CASSSGQGNPGELFF.